The T cell receptor beta chain described here comes from a study of blood T cell repertoires in COVID-19. Overall study: From the United States, Italy and Spain came samples of acute and convalescent COVID-19. Sample material is recorded as cDNA or gDNA derived from T cells, B-cell-depleted T cells, or PBMCs.

Method: immunoSEQ multiplex PCR; TCRdb's copy keeps in-frame clones and lacks some. The data contain approximately 300,000 clones, around four fifths of them singletons. The count of this clone is one. Unmatched junction bases numbered 8, after V lost 6 bases and J lost 4 bases. The CDR3 consists of 16 residues. CDR1 is ENHRY and CDR2 is SYGVKD in the germline V gene. The specimen was peripheral blood. The sequence came from a woman in her fifties or sixties with active or convalescent COVID-19. J is TRBJ2-2 and V is TRBV10-3, with 10 nucleotides matching TRBD1. CDR3 nucleotides: TGTGCCATCAGGAATGACAGGGGGCGCGGCACCGGGGAGCTGTTTTTT. Translating gives CAIRNDRGRGTGELFF.